This T cell receptor beta chain is drawn from a study of Ad26.COV2.S vaccination and SARS-CoV-2 variants. Across the study: The Ad26.COV2.S arm of the COV1001 trial was where the donor was placed. Participants got Ad26.COV2.S intramuscularly, once or twice 56 days apart.

Study conclusions and caveats: Comparable non-spike TCR breadth was observed in vaccine and placebo recipients. There was a possibility that the TCR breadth and depth analyses underestimated total T cell responses.

Stated treatment: approximately 18 received Ad26.COV2.S at low or high dose, single or two shots; 5 received placebo; per-sample allocation not given. Sampling happened 63 days after the first vaccine or placebo injection. As to this clone: Antigen: not known.

Profiling relied on immunoSEQ multiplex PCR, and the TCRdb table lists in-frame clones only, not all of them. The data show hundreds of thousands of clones, around 87% seen once. Deletions cut 2 bases from V and 0 bases from J, with 17 bases between. Germline lookup yields CDR1 KGHSH and CDR2 LQKENI. This CDR3 has 18 amino acids. The chain uses TRBV18 and TRBJ1-5, with TRBD1 as a possible D gene (5 bases). This sequence was found in a person between 18 and 60 years old who received the Ad26.COV2.S COVID-19 vaccine or a placebo. The sequenced sample was peripheral blood, obtained in a trial of Ad26.COV2.S vaccine versus placebo. Written as DNA, the CDR3 is TGTGCCAGCTCACCAGAATCCGGGGGTTACGGTAGCAATCAGCCCCAGCATTTT. Encoded protein: CASSPESGGYGSNQPQHF.